This is a list of T cell receptor beta chains from one sample in a study of Ad26.COV2.S vaccination and SARS-CoV-2 variants. Profiled with immunoSEQ multiplex PCR; TCRdb holds only in-frame clones, not every one. The sample holds approximately 410,000 clones, approximately 88% seen once. The starting material was peripheral blood, obtained in a trial of Ad26.COV2.S vaccine versus placebo. The receptors stem from a person aged 18-60 years who received the Ad26.COV2.S COVID-19 vaccine or a placebo. The CDR3 runs from the conserved cysteine through the conserved F or W. The order of the fields is CDR3 DNA, CDR3 protein, clone size, J gene, V gene, D gene. The D gene is left open where the match is weak. Clone size is stated in some rows and not others, as once, few, many or a class when expanded.

TGTGCCAGCTCACCGGACAGGACTGAAGCTTTCTTT CASSPDRTEAFF NA TRBJ1-1 TRBV18 TRBD1
TGTGCCAGCAGGCAATCCGACCGACAAGCCTACGAGCAGTACTTC CASRQSDRQAYEQYF NA TRBJ2-7 TRBV28 NA
TGCAGCGTTCCAAGCGTTTTCCCCAGATACAGGGGGCCAAGTACAACTAATGAAAAACTGTTTTTT CSVPSVFPRYRGPSTTNEKLFF few TRBJ1-4 TRBV29-1 TRBD1
TGCAGCGTTGACCGGAACACAGATACGCAGTATTTT CSVDRNTDTQYF NA TRBJ2-3 TRBV29-1 NA
TGTGCCAGCGTTTGGGGGGCCGAGCAGTACTTC CASVWGAEQYF NA TRBJ2-7 TRBV27 NA
TGTGCCAGCAGTTACTCGGCCAGGGGTGAACTGTTTTTT CASSYSARGELFF NA TRBJ1-4 TRBV6-5 NA
TGTGCCAGCAGCTTGGGGGACAGGGGTTATAGCAATCAGCCCCAGCATTTT CASSLGDRGYSNQPQHF NA TRBJ1-5 TRBV5-5 TRBD1
TGTGCCAGCAGAACCACCCCCTATGGCTACACCTTC CASRTTPYGYTF once TRBJ1-2 TRBV6-6 NA
TGTGCCTGGAGTCAGGGGTCGAACACTGAAGCTTTCTTT CAWSQGSNTEAFF NA TRBJ1-1 TRBV30 NA
TGTGCCAGCAGCATCCTCCAGGGGACTGAAGCTTTCTTT CASSILQGTEAFF NA TRBJ1-1 TRBV7-6 NA
TGTGCCAGCAGGCCAGGGGGACACAGTGGGCCCGAGCAGTACTTC CASRPGGHSGPEQYF NA TRBJ2-7 TRBV27 TRBD1
TGTGCCACCTCTAAAACTCCGGGACAGGGGGCTTTATACGAGCAGTACTTC CATSKTPGQGALYEQYF NA TRBJ2-7 TRBV3-1/TRBV3-2 TRBD1
TGTGCCAGCAGTTTAAGGATCAATCAGCCCCAGCATTTT CASSLRINQPQHF NA TRBJ1-5 TRBV12-3/TRBV12-4 NA
TGTGCCAGCAGCACCCGGCGGGGGGCAACTAATGAAAAACTGTTTTTT CASSTRRGATNEKLFF NA TRBJ1-4 TRBV3-1/TRBV3-2 NA
TGTGCCAGCGCCTCGGGGGGGTTCGGCTACACCTTC CASASGGFGYTF NA TRBJ1-2 TRBV3-1/TRBV3-2 NA
TGTGCCAGCAGGGGACTAGCGGGGGGCGGGCATGAGCAGTTCTTC CASRGLAGGGHEQFF once TRBJ2-1 TRBV9 TRBD2
TGTGCCAGCAGCTTAGACGGGACAGGGATAAGGACGGCTAATGAAAAACTGTTTTTT CASSLDGTGIRTANEKLFF NA TRBJ1-4 TRBV7-2 TRBD1
TGTGCCAGCAGTGAATCCCGTCGGGGGCTGGGCTATGGCTACACCTTC CASSESRRGLGYGYTF once TRBJ1-2 TRBV25-1 NA
TGTGCCAGCAGTTACTCCGTCGGTAGCAATCAGCCCCAGCATTTT CASSYSVGSNQPQHF few TRBJ1-5 TRBV6-5 NA
TGTGCCAGCAGCTTAAGCAGAGTTGAGACCCAGTACTTC CASSLSRVETQYF NA TRBJ2-5 TRBV5-4 NA
TGTGCCAGCAGTCCGACGACAGGGTTCGACGAGCAGTACTTC CASSPTTGFDEQYF NA TRBJ2-7 TRBV27 TRBD1
TGTGCCAGCAGTTTAGTTGGCACTGAAGCTTTCTTT CASSLVGTEAFF few TRBJ1-1 TRBV12-3/TRBV12-4 NA
TGTGCCAGCTCACCACTACAGGCGAACACCGGGGAGCTGTTTTTT CASSPLQANTGELFF NA TRBJ2-2 TRBV18 NA
TGCAGCGTTGTGGCGGGGTCTAGCACAGATACGCAGTATTTT CSVVAGSSTDTQYF NA TRBJ2-3 TRBV29-1 NA
TGTGCCAGCTCTGAGGGGGGTCCCAATGAGCAGTTCTTC CASSEGGPNEQFF NA TRBJ2-1 TRBV27 NA
TGTGCCAGCAGCCAAAGGGAGGAGCAGTTCTTC CASSQREEQFF NA TRBJ2-1 TRBV3-1/TRBV3-2 NA
TGTGCCAGCAGTTTAAGGGCCGACCGCTTTACACCCCTCCACTTT CASSLRADRFTPLHF NA TRBJ1-6 TRBV27 NA
TGCGCCAGCAGCCAAGATTATACAGGGTCGGAAAAACTGTTTTTT CASSQDYTGSEKLFF NA TRBJ1-4 TRBV4-1 NA
TGTGCCAGCAGCGTAGACAGCCAGCCCGGGGAGCTGTTTTTT CASSVDSQPGELFF few TRBJ2-2 TRBV9 NA
TGTGCCAGCAGCTCCGGGGGGGAATCTGGAAACACCATATATTTT CASSSGGESGNTIYF NA TRBJ1-3 TRBV7-2 NA
TGTGCCAGCAGCTTGAGGTACAGAGCCTACGAGCAGTACTTC CASSLRYRAYEQYF NA TRBJ2-7 TRBV5-5 NA
TGCGCCAGCAGCCAAGTACAGGGGCAATCCTACGAGCAGTACTTC CASSQVQGQSYEQYF few TRBJ2-7 TRBV4-1 TRBD1
TGTGCCAGTAGTATAAACAGGGGAGAGACCCAGTACTTC CASSINRGETQYF NA TRBJ2-5 TRBV19 TRBD1
TGTGCCAGCAGTGAATTCTGGGGAGAAGGCTATGGCTACACCTTC CASSEFWGEGYGYTF NA TRBJ1-2 TRBV2 NA
TGTGCCATCCAGTTTGGCACTGAAGCTTTCTTT CAIQFGTEAFF few TRBJ1-1 TRBV6-5 NA
TGTGCCAGCACTTTCGGCGGGGGGGGTCTCAATGAGCAGTTCTTC CASTFGGGGLNEQFF NA TRBJ2-1 TRBV11-2 TRBD2
TGCGCCAGCAGCTTGGACTACAATCCGAACACCGGGGAGCTGTTTTTT CASSLDYNPNTGELFF NA TRBJ2-2 TRBV5-1 NA
TGTGCCAGCAGCCTCGGACAGGAAGCTTTCTTT CASSLGQEAFF NA TRBJ1-1 TRBV12-3/TRBV12-4 NA
TGTGCCTGGCAATGGGGTGGCGGGGCTCCCTACGAGCAGTACTTC CAWQWGGGAPYEQYF NA TRBJ2-7 TRBV30 NA
TGCAGCGTTGAAGATTCTGCGCCGGGATCACCCCTCCACTTT CSVEDSAPGSPLHF once TRBJ1-6 TRBV29-1 NA
TGTGCCAGCAGTGATGGCAGGGCGGAAGAGACCCAGTACTTC CASSDGRAEETQYF NA TRBJ2-5 TRBV2 NA
TGTGGCGGGGGGGACCGGGCTTTCTTT CGGGDRAFF NA TRBJ1-1 TRBV19 NA
TGTGCCAGCAGCTTCGGCTCGTACACAGATACGCAGTATTTT CASSFGSYTDTQYF NA TRBJ2-3 TRBV7-2 NA
TGTGCCAGCTCAGCGGCGGGGGTGACTGAAGCTTTCTTT CASSAAGVTEAFF few TRBJ1-1 TRBV18 NA
TGTGCCAGCAGTCCATTGGTAGTAAGAAAGGGCTCCTACGAGCAGTACTTC CASSPLVVRKGSYEQYF NA TRBJ2-7 TRBV11-2 NA
TGTGCCAGCACCCTAGGACAGAGCTACGAGCAGTACTTC CASTLGQSYEQYF NA TRBJ2-7 TRBV27 NA